These 20 T cell receptor beta chains came from one sample sequenced in a study of blood T cell repertoires in COVID-19. Method: immunoSEQ multiplex PCR; TCRdb's copy keeps in-frame clones and lacks some. The data show 25,000 to 35,000 clones, roughly 94% seen once. Sequencing was performed on peripheral blood. These receptors all come from a man aged 45-65 years with active COVID-19.

The chain is built from TRBV6-5 and TRBJ2-5; 7 bases align to TRBD2. There are 16 residues in the CDR3. V lost 2 bases, J lost 4 bases, and 10 bases stayed unmatched. CDR1 is MNHEY and CDR2 is SVGAGI in the germline V gene. The CDR3 sequence: CASSYRWGGGSETQYF. Here the CDR3 DNA reads TGTGCCAGCAGTTACCGGTGGGGGGGAGGGTCAGAGACCCAGTACTTC.

The chain combines TRBV10-1 with TRBJ1-3; 7 bases are shared with TRBD1. Germline V gene lookup returns CDR1 WNHNN and CDR2 SYGVQD (reference sequence). The CDR3 extends over 14 amino acids. The V and J ends lost 6 bases and 4 bases, in that order; junction bases with no gene match: 6. CDR3 in amino acids: CASSETGLGNTIYF. CDR3 bases: TGCGCCAGCAGCGAGACAGGGCTCGGAAACACCATATATTTT.

This chain uses TRBV28 with TRBJ1-4; 7 bases map to TRBD1. The CDR3 runs to 14 residues. Per the germline V gene, CDR1 is MDHEN and CDR2 is SYDVKM. V lost 6 bases and J lost 5; bases outside the gene matches: 6. The CDR3 sequence: CASSTGVGNEKLFF. In DNA, the CDR3 is TGTGCCAGCAGCACAGGGGTGGGGAATGAAAAACTGTTTTTT.

The chain recombines TRBV5-1 with TRBJ2-7, with TRBD1 identical over 11 bases. This CDR3 has 18 amino acids. J was trimmed by 0 bases and V by 3 bases; bases with no gene match: 11. Germline lookup yields CDR1 SGHRS and CDR2 YFSETQ. The CDR3 DNA reads TGCGCCAGCAGCTCCAGGACAGGGGGCCCGACGAGCTCCTACGAGCAGTACTTC. Protein: CASSSRTGGPTSSYEQYF. The whole variable domain, remainder taken from reference TRBV5-1 and TRBJ2-7, is KAGVTQTPRYLIKTRGQQVTLSCSPISGHRSVSWYQQTPGQGLQFLFEYFSETQRNKGNFPGRFSGRQFSNSRSEMNVSTLELGDSALYLCASSSRTGGPTSSYEQYFGPGTRLTVT.

The rearrangement joins TRBV5-8 to TRBJ1-2, with D possibly matching TRBD1 (5 bases). The CDR3 is 13 residues long. Germline CDR1 is SGHTS and CDR2 is YDEGEE. Trimming took off 7 bases at V and 0 bases at J, with 10 bases between the two ends. The CDR3 sequence: CASGHGANYGYTF. The CDR3 DNA reads TGTGCCAGCGGACACGGAGCTAACTATGGCTACACCTTC.

The chain uses TRBV5-5 and TRBJ2-5; D call uncertain. Germline-derived CDR1 and CDR2 are SGHKS and YYEKEE (reference sequence). Trimming removed 0 bases at V and 0 bases at J, with 6 bases between. The CDR3 is 14 amino acids. This CDR3 reads CASSLGQNQETQYF. The CDR3 DNA reads TGTGCCAGCAGCTTGGGGCAGAACCAAGAGACCCAGTACTTC.

CDR3 in amino acids: CASCSQGPLGTIYF. The CDR3 coding sequence is TGTGCCAGCTGTTCTCAGGGGCCCCTAGGGACCATATATTTT. The chain employs TRBV2 and TRBJ1-3; weak D call: TRBD1 (6 bases). V was pared by 8 bases and J by 10 bases, with 21 bases between. CDR3 length: 14 amino acids. From germline, CDR1 is SNHLY and CDR2 FYNNEI.

This sequence joins TRBV6-4 and TRBJ2-3; TRBD1 matches 7 bases. CDR3 length: 15 amino acids. Germline-derived CDR1 and CDR2 are MRHNA and SNTAGT. Trimming took 7 bases from V and 10 from J; bases not matched to a gene: 17. The CDR3 spells CASIIPLGYRGAQYF. The CDR3 coding sequence is TGTGCCAGCATCATCCCCCTTGGATACAGGGGTGCGCAGTATTTT.

The genes are TRBV5-1 and TRBJ2-1; D is undetermined. CDR1 is SGHRS, CDR2 YFSETQ, per germline. This CDR3 contains 15 residues. V lost 0 bases, J lost 0 bases, and 7 bases lay in between. The CDR3 sequence: CASSLDRSSYNEQFF. CDR3 coding DNA: TGCGCCAGCAGCTTGGATCGTTCCTCCTACAATGAGCAGTTCTTC.

The rearrangement joins TRBV7-3 to TRBJ2-2, with a possible D match to TRBD1 (5 bases). In germline, CDR1 is SGHTA, CDR2 FQGTGA. V was trimmed by 2 bases and J by 0 bases, leaving 7 bases between them. This CDR3 spans 15 amino acids. The CDR3 nucleotides are TGTGCCAGCAGCTTACAGGGTCCGAACACCGGGGAGCTGTTTTTT. It codes for CASSLQGPNTGELFF.

Written as DNA, the CDR3 is TGTGCCAGCAGCCCAATGGGTAGCGGGTATACGCAGTATTTT. Its translation: CASSPMGSGYTQYF. This chain joins TRBV3-1 (or the pseudogene TRBV3-2) and TRBJ2-3; 7 bases fit TRBD2. Germline CDR1 is LGHDT and CDR2 is YNNKEL (reference sequence). The length of the CDR3 is 14 residues. After removal of 4 bases from V and 7 bases from J, the junction contained 8 bases not matched to a gene.

The rearrangement links TRBV5-4 to TRBJ1-1; TRBD1 is a possible D gene (5 bases). The V gene lost 4 bases and the J gene lost 4 bases, with 17 bases spanning the gap. Germline V gene lookup returns CDR1 SGHNT and CDR2 YYREEE (reference sequence). The CDR3 length is 15 residues. Here the CDR3 reads CASSPGGDSITEAFF. DNA of the CDR3: TGTGCCAGCAGCCCGGGGGGGGATTCGATCACTGAAGCTTTCTTT. Based on the CDR3 plus reference TRBV5-4 and TRBJ1-1, the full variable domain is ETGVTQSPTHLIKTRGQQVTLRCSSQSGHNTVSWYQQALGQGPQFIFQYYREEENGRGNFPPRFSGLQFPNYSSELNVNALELDDSALYLCASSPGGDSITEAFFGQGTRLTVV.

The rearrangement links TRBV24-1 to TRBJ2-2; D gene uncertain. This CDR3 is built from 16 residues. Per the germline V gene, CDR1 is KGHDR and CDR2 is SFDVKD. Trimming left V 9 bases short and J 1 base short, with 17 bases between. Written as DNA, the CDR3 is TGTGCCACCTACCCTTACAGACCTCTGAACACCGGGGAGCTGTTTTTT. This codes for CATYPYRPLNTGELFF.

J is TRBJ2-1 and V is TRBV7-9, with 12 bases identical to TRBD2. CDR3 size: 17 residues. Germline V gene sequence: CDR1 SEHNR, CDR2 FQNEAQ (reference sequence). With V trimmed by 6 bases and J by 8 bases, 14 bases remained unmatched. The CDR3 region has the DNA TGTGCCAGCAGACACAGGACTAGCGGGACGAGGGTCTATGAGCAGTTCTTC. Translated, it gives CASRHRTSGTRVYEQFF.

This chain uses TRBV2 with TRBJ2-7; 8 bases line up with TRBD2. This CDR3 comprises 15 residues. The germline CDR1 and CDR2 sequences are SNHLY and FYNNEI. V was pared by 0 bases and J by 3 bases, with 4 bases of the junction left unmatched. This chain's CDR3 is CASSEALSGIYEQYF. The CDR3 DNA follows: TGTGCCAGCAGTGAAGCGCTTAGCGGGATCTACGAGCAGTACTTC.

The chain has TRBV5-1 and TRBJ2-1, with 8 bases lining up with TRBD1. Germline CDR1 is SGHRS and CDR2 is YFSETQ. The V segment lost 0 bases and the J segment 7 bases; nucleotides outside the gene matches: 3. The length of the CDR3 is 14 residues. The CDR3 loop is CASSLEDRVNEQFF. In DNA, the CDR3 is TGCGCCAGCAGCTTGGAGGACAGGGTGAATGAGCAGTTCTTC. The whole variable domain, filled in from reference TRBV5-1 and TRBJ2-1, reads KAGVTQTPRYLIKTRGQQVTLSCSPISGHRSVSWYQQTPGQGLQFLFEYFSETQRNKGNFPGRFSGRQFSNSRSEMNVSTLELGDSALYLCASSLEDRVNEQFFGPGTRLTVL.

V usage is TRBV28 and J usage is TRBJ1-1; D gene ambiguous. Germline V lookup: CDR1 MDHEN, CDR2 SYDVKM. This CDR3 is 16 amino acids long. Trimming pared 2 bases from V and 0 bases from J, leaving 13 bases between. The CDR3 coding sequence is TGTGCCAGCAGTTTACCGGGAGGGCCCATGAACACTGAAGCTTTCTTT. Its protein product is CASSLPGGPMNTEAFF.

Here the CDR3 reads CASSYRTSSRANEQFF. CDR3 DNA sequence: TGTGCCAGCAGTTACCGGACTAGCTCGAGGGCTAATGAGCAGTTCTTC. This chain connects TRBV6-5 to TRBJ2-1, with 8 bases fitting TRBD2. Germline V CDR1 and CDR2: MNHEY, SVGAGI. The CDR3 length is 16 residues. V lost 2 bases, J lost 7 bases, and 10 bases stayed unmatched.

The chain joins TRBV4-2 to TRBJ2-1; 13 nucleotides agree with TRBD2. Germline loops: CDR1 LGHNA, CDR2 YNFKEQ. V was pared by 4 bases and J by 4 bases, with 1 base of the junction left unmatched. There are 15 residues in the CDR3. CDR3 residues: CASSPGLAGYNEQFF. The CDR3 DNA reads TGTGCCAGCAGCCCGGGACTAGCGGGGTACAATGAGCAGTTCTTC.

V usage is TRBV5-1 and J usage is TRBJ2-1; D possibly corresponds to TRBD2 (6 bases). The CDR3 is made up of 13 amino acids. V was shortened by 0 bases and J by 12 bases, with 13 bases between the two germline ends. Germline CDR1 reads SGHRS; CDR2 reads YFSETQ. The chain's CDR3 is CASSLGSAGGQFF. The CDR3 coding sequence is TGCGCCAGCAGCTTGGGTAGCGCCGGGGGGCAGTTCTTC.